Listed below are T cell receptor beta chains from one sample, sequenced in a study of Ad26.COV2.S vaccination and SARS-CoV-2 variants. The method was immunoSEQ multiplex PCR; TCRdb's version includes in-frame clones alone and lacks a portion of them. The sample yields 430,000 or so clones, 80% to 95% seen once. Source: peripheral blood, taken in a trial of Ad26.COV2.S vaccine versus placebo. The receptor source for this set is a person aged 18-65 years who received the Ad26.COV2.S COVID-19 vaccine or a placebo. The CDR3 runs from the conserved cysteine through the conserved F or W. Each record gives: V gene, D gene, clone size, J gene, CDR3 protein, CDR3 DNA. The D gene is left open where the match is weak. The listing skips clone size in some rows; elsewhere it reads once, few, many or a size class.

TRBV18	-	once	TRBJ2-2	CASSSDGPNTGELFF	TGTGCCAGCTCATCTGACGGACCGAACACCGGGGAGCTGTTTTTT
TRBV6-5	TRBD2	-	TRBJ2-3	CASSRLAVSTDTQYF	TGTGCCAGCAGCCGACTAGCGGTTAGCACAGATACGCAGTATTTT
TRBV28	-	-	TRBJ1-5	CASENSNQPQHF	TGTGCCAGCGAAAATAGCAATCAGCCCCAGCATTTT
TRBV5-6	-	-	TRBJ2-3	CASTVYTDTQYF	TGTGCCAGCACCGTATACACAGATACGCAGTATTTT
TRBV24-1	-	once	TRBJ1-2	CATSDSHGYTF	TGTGCCACCAGTGATTCGCATGGCTACACCTTC
TRBV7-3	TRBD2	-	TRBJ2-3	CASSSLAGNTDTQYF	TGTGCCAGCAGCTCCTTAGCGGGGAACACAGATACGCAGTATTTT
TRBV4-1	TRBD2	-	TRBJ2-1	CASSQVAGGYNEQFF	TGCGCCAGCAGCCAAGTAGCGGGAGGCTACAATGAGCAGTTCTTC
TRBV6-5	TRBD2	-	TRBJ2-2	CASSRTSGVDGELFF	TGTGCCAGCAGCCGGACTAGCGGGGTTGACGGGGAGCTGTTTTTT
TRBV5-1	TRBD1	few	TRBJ1-2	CASSDNPGTAYGYTF	TGCGCCAGCAGCGATAATCCCGGGACAGCCTATGGCTACACCTTC
TRBV24-1	TRBD2	-	TRBJ2-1	CATSDSPGTRSGPGEQFF	TGTGCCACCAGTGACTCCCCCGGGACTAGGTCTGGTCCAGGTGAGCAGTTCTTC
TRBV7-9	-	-	TRBJ1-1	CASSFSGTEAFF	TGTGCCAGCAGTTTTTCGGGCACTGAAGCTTTCTTT
TRBV28	-	-	TRBJ2-7	CASRGPVLRSYEQYF	TGTGCCAGCCGGGGGCCAGTTCTTCGTTCCTACGAGCAGTACTTC
TRBV28	TRBD2	-	TRBJ2-7	CASSPFPRTSWSYEQYF	TGTGCCAGCAGTCCCTTCCCCCGGACTAGTTGGTCCTACGAGCAGTACTTC
TRBV5-4	-	-	TRBJ2-5	CASSGRGMGQETQYF	TGTGCCAGCAGCGGGCGAGGGATGGGCCAAGAGACCCAGTACTTC
TRBV27	TRBD2	-	TRBJ2-7	CASRGSGRSHEQYF	TGTGCCAGCAGGGGAAGCGGGAGATCCCACGAGCAGTACTTC
TRBV3-1/TRBV3-2	TRBD2	-	TRBJ2-3	CASSQEGWLAVITLWKTSTDTQYF	TGTGCCAGCAGCCAAGAGGGATGGCTAGCGGTAATTACTCTCTGGAAAACTAGCACAGATACGCAGTATTTT
TRBV9	TRBD2	-	TRBJ2-1	CASSLVAGALRNEQFF	TGTGCCAGCAGCTTAGTGGCGGGAGCACTTAGAAATGAGCAGTTCTTC
TRBV6-5	-	-	TRBJ1-2	CASSRGSRDYTF	TGTGCCAGCAGTAGAGGGTCCCGAGACTACACCTTC
TRBV6-2/TRBV6-3	-	-	TRBJ2-7	CASSYSSRAPYEQYF	TGTGCCAGCAGTTACTCGTCCAGGGCCCCCTACGAGCAGTACTTC
TRBV7-8	-	-	TRBJ2-7	CASSPGGLRAYEQYF	TGTGCCAGCAGCCCTGGGGGGCTACGGGCCTACGAGCAGTACTTC
TRBV5-4	TRBD2	-	TRBJ2-1	CASSLDGRSSFF	TGTGCCAGCAGCTTAGACGGGAGGTCGTCGTTCTTC
TRBV5-1	-	-	TRBJ2-7	CASSVGRNYEQYF	TGCGCCAGCAGCGTGGGACGGAACTACGAGCAGTACTTC
TRBV28	-	-	TRBJ1-4	CASQPGGGEKLFF	TGTGCCAGCCAACCTGGTGGAGGTGAAAAACTGTTTTTT
TRBV7-9	TRBD1	-	TRBJ2-6	CASSSSKTGGGSGANVLTF	TGTGCCAGCAGCTCGAGTAAGACAGGGGGTGGCTCTGGGGCCAACGTCCTGACTTTC
TRBV5-6	-	-	TRBJ2-7	CASSLADHYEQYF	TGTGCCAGCAGCTTGGCGGACCACTACGAGCAGTACTTC
TRBV18	TRBD1	-	TRBJ1-5	CASSPDRDGQPQHF	TGTGCCAGCTCACCGGACAGGGATGGGCAGCCCCAGCATTTT
TRBV19	-	once	TRBJ2-1	CASSAGTAGNEQFF	TGTGCCAGTAGCGCAGGCACTGCGGGGAATGAGCAGTTCTTC
TRBV29-1	TRBD1	-	TRBJ1-4	CSISNQQGATNEKLFF	TGCAGCATTTCAAACCAACAGGGGGCAACTAATGAAAAACTGTTTTTT
TRBV5-1	TRBD2	-	TRBJ2-7	CASSMGLAGGPSSYEQYF	TGCGCCAGCAGCATGGGACTAGCGGGAGGACCGAGCTCCTACGAGCAGTACTTC
TRBV6-5	TRBD1	-	TRBJ2-7	CASSRDRIYEQYF	TGTGCCAGCAGCCGGGACAGAATCTACGAGCAGTACTTC
TRBV29-1	TRBD1	-	TRBJ2-3	CSVRAGGPDTQYF	TGCAGCGTTCGGGCAGGGGGCCCAGATACGCAGTATTTT
TRBV18	-	once	TRBJ2-2	CASSPQGLPGELFF	TGTGCCAGCTCACCACAGGGGCTCCCCGGGGAGCTGTTTTTT
TRBV5-1	TRBD2	-	TRBJ2-2	CASSLREDWGGELFF	TGCGCCAGCAGCTTACGGGAGGATTGGGGCGGGGAGCTGTTTTTT
TRBV6-5	-	-	TRBJ1-1	CASSYSGPPGSEAFF	TGTGCCAGCAGTTACTCGGGGCCCCCAGGGTCTGAAGCTTTCTTT
TRBV3-1/TRBV3-2	-	-	TRBJ1-5	CARVRGNQPQHF	TGTGCCAGGGTCAGGGGCAATCAGCCCCAGCATTTT
TRBV18	TRBD1	-	TRBJ1-4	CASSPETGTTNEKLFF	TGTGCCAGCTCACCAGAGACAGGGACAACTAATGAAAAACTGTTTTTT
TRBV7-9	TRBD1	-	TRBJ2-5	CASSPGQGRETQYF	TGTGCCAGCAGCCCGGGACAGGGGCGAGAGACCCAGTACTTC
TRBV29-1	-	-	TRBJ1-1	CSVVAPENTEAFF	TGCAGCGTTGTTGCACCAGAGAACACTGAAGCTTTCTTT
TRBV4-3	-	-	TRBJ2-7	CASSPDLPYEQYF	TGCGCCAGCAGCCCGGACTTACCCTACGAGCAGTACTTC
TRBV6-5	TRBD2	-	TRBJ2-1	CASSRRTSGRSLFF	TGTGCCAGCAGTCGTCGGACTAGCGGGAGGTCCTTGTTCTTC
TRBV5-1	TRBD1	-	TRBJ2-1	CASSTRPTGVLYNEQFF	TGCGCCAGCAGCACCCGCCCTACAGGGGTACTCTACAATGAGCAGTTCTTC
TRBV19	TRBD2	-	TRBJ2-7	CASSIDPPLAGGKYEQYF	TGTGCCAGTAGTATTGACCCTCCCCTGGCGGGAGGTAAGTACGAGCAGTACTTC
TRBV7-8	TRBD1	-	TRBJ1-1	CASSATGGRTEAFF	TGTGCCAGCAGCGCCACAGGGGGCAGGACTGAAGCTTTCTTT
TRBV2	TRBD1	-	TRBJ1-1	CASSEDQGGITEAFF	TGTGCCAGCAGTGAAGATCAGGGGGGGATCACTGAAGCTTTCTTT
TRBV5-1	TRBD1	-	TRBJ2-7	CASSLEAGGAYEQYF	TGCGCCAGCAGCTTGGAAGCAGGGGGAGCCTACGAGCAGTACTTC
TRBV4-3	-	-	TRBJ2-1	CASSPQGNSWHEQFF	TGCGCCAGCAGCCCCCAGGGGAATAGTTGGCATGAGCAGTTCTTC